The source of this TCR beta chain is a study of blood T cell repertoires in COVID-19. Overall study: Acute-phase and convalescent COVID-19 samples originated in the United States, Italy and Spain. Sample material is recorded as cDNA or gDNA derived from T cells, B-cell-depleted T cells, or PBMCs.

Germline CDR1 is LNHDA and CDR2 is SQIVND (reference sequence). The CDR3 consists of 15 residues. The V segment lost 9 bases and the J segment 2 bases; nucleotides outside the gene matches: 9. In the source study's methods: Nucleated cell number was recorded as an estimate derived from reference gene primer amplification. Generated by immunoSEQ multiplex PCR, the TCRdb table keeps only in-frame clones and is missing some. That table supplies the V and J calls and clone size; D and trimming were determined from the DNA. The sample lists around 140,000 clones, 65% to 85% occurring once. Sequenced sample: peripheral blood. The sequence came from a woman aged 55-70 years with acute or convalescent COVID-19. The chain links TRBV19 to TRBJ2-7, with 11 bases that match TRBD2. The CDR3 here is CASNLAGGSPYEQYF. CDR3 bases: TGTGCCAGCAACTTAGCGGGAGGGAGCCCCTACGAGCAGTACTTC.